The 14 T cell receptor beta chains presented below share a single source sample, sequenced in a study of T cell clonality in common variable immunodeficiency. Here immunoSEQ multiplex PCR was the method, and the copy in TCRdb shows in-frame clones only, minus some. This set yields roughly 43,000 clones and no singletons; the top ten hold about 0.7%. The specimen sequenced was peripheral blood mononuclear cells. These receptors were collected from a person aged 18-69 years in good health.

This clone appeared many times. From the germline J gene comes the end of the CDR3, since the read stops 3 residues before it. The V gene is TRBV5-4, the J gene TRBJ2-5, with 8 positions matching TRBD2. J was trimmed by 5 bases and V by 1 base; bases with no gene match: 7. The CDR3 totals 15 residues. Germline lookup yields CDR1 SGHNT and CDR2 YYREEE (reference sequence). Partial CDR3 DNA: TGTGCCAGCAGCTTGCAAGCGGGAGTATTGGAGACC. Its protein is CASSLQAGVLET. The complete CDR3 reads CASSLQAGVLETQYF. Full variable domain (missing parts from reference TRBV5-4 and TRBJ2-5): ETGVTQSPTHLIKTRGQQVTLRCSSQSGHNTVSWYQQALGQGPQFIFQYYREEENGRGNFPPRFSGLQFPNYSSELNVNALELDDSALYLCASSLQAGVLETQYFGPGTRLLVL.

In its sample, this clone was seen many times. CDR3 residues: CSVDEQGTDEQYF. The covered CDR3 bases are TGCAGCGTTGACGAACAGGGGACGGACGAG. This chain connects TRBV29-1 to TRBJ2-7; 7 bases are shared with TRBD1. Sequencing ends 3 residues short of the CDR3 end; the germline J gene provides the rest. J lost 5 bases, V lost 3 bases, and 7 bases had no gene match. CDR1 and CDR2 (germline): SQVTM, ANQGSEA. The CDR3 consists of 13 residues.

This clone was seen many times. CDR3 residues: CASSFSGGAGETQYF. Partial CDR3 DNA: TGTGCCAGCAGCTTTAGCGGGGGGGCCGGAGAGACC. The V call is TRBV11-3, the J call TRBJ2-5; 11 bases map to TRBD2. Read data end 3 residues before the CDR3 end; the end is taken from the germline J gene. Germline assignment: CDR1 SGHNT and CDR2 YENEEA. V dropped 3 bases and J dropped 4; count of bases not matched to a gene: 4. This CDR3 is 15 amino acids long. Full variable domain (missing parts from reference TRBV11-3 and TRBJ2-5): EAGVVQSPRYKIIEKKQPVAFWCNPISGHNTLYWYLQNLGQGPELLIRYENEEAVDDSQLPKDRFSAERLKGVDSTLKIQPAELGDSAVYLCASSFSGGAGETQYFGPGTRLLVL.

Concerning this clone itself: Sequencing ends 3 residues short of the CDR3 end; the germline J gene provides the rest. V gene TRBV7-2 combines with J gene TRBJ1-2, with a possible D match to TRBD1 (5 bases). Germline assignment: CDR1 SGHTA and CDR2 FQGNSA. The CDR3 extends over 12 amino acids. This CDR3 is CASAGPIYDYTF. The CDR3 DNA, read in part, is TGTGCCAGCGCAGGGCCGATCTACGAC.

This clone was seen at least ten times. The sequence runs out 3 residues before the end of the CDR3; the remainder is reconstructed from the germline J gene. The chain links TRBV5-5 to TRBJ1-2; possible D gene TRBD1, 6 bases. V lost 2 bases, J lost 4 bases, and 12 bases lay in between. CDR3 length: 14 residues. Germline assignment: CDR1 SGHKS and CDR2 YYEKEE (reference sequence). The chain's CDR3 is CASSFGGHVYGYTF. The sequenced CDR3 bases are TGTGCCAGCAGCTTCGGGGGGCACGTCTATGGC. Combining the CDR3 with reference TRBV5-5 and TRBJ1-2 gives the whole variable domain DAGVTQSPTHLIKTRGQQVTLRCSPISGHKSVSWYQQVLGQGPQFIFQYYEKEERGRGNFPDRFSARQFPNYSSELNVNALLLGDSALYLCASSFGGHVYGYTFGSGTRLTVV.

Many counts were recorded for this clone. The CDR3 extends 3 residues past the end of the read, so its final part is completed from the germline J gene. The V call is TRBV12-5, the J call TRBJ2-6; D possibly corresponds to TRBD2 (5 bases). Germline V gene data show CDR1 as LGHNT and CDR2 as FRNRAP. The V gene lost 6 bases and the J gene lost 5 bases, with 11 bases spanning the gap. The CDR3 spans 14 residues. CDR3 amino acids: CASGEGPRANVLTF. The CDR3 DNA, read in part, is TGTGCTAGTGGAGAGGGCCCGCGGGCCAACGTC.

This clone was picked up many times. From the germline J gene comes the end of the CDR3, since the read stops 3 residues before it. This sequence joins TRBV20-1 and TRBJ2-3; tentative D call: TRBD2 (5 bases). Trimming shortened V by 4 bases and J by 0 bases, and 8 bases separated the two germline ends. The germline V gene has CDR1 DFQATT and CDR2 SNEGSKA (reference sequence). The CDR3 sequence is 13 residues long. The CDR3 DNA, read in part, is TGCAGTGCTACCGGGGTTAGCACAGATACG. Its translation: CSATGVSTDT. The entire CDR3 protein reads CSATGVSTDTQYF.

This clone was found many times. The read falls 3 residues short of the CDR3 end, and the missing part is taken from the germline J gene. The chain carries TRBV29-1 and TRBJ1-1; possibly TRBD1 for D (5 bases). The CDR3 runs to 13 residues. V was pared by 7 bases and J by 2 bases, with 14 bases between. Germline V CDR1 and CDR2: SQVTM, ANQGSEA. The CDR3 reads CSARDRLNTEAFF. The covered CDR3 bases are TGCAGCGCCAGAGACAGACTCAACACTGAA.

Ten or more counts support this clone. The read terminates 3 residues ahead of where the CDR3 ends, so the germline J gene completes it. The chain combines TRBV19 with TRBJ1-6; TRBD1 matches 7 bases. The trim removed 5 bases at V and 2 bases at J, leaving 9 bases unmatched. The CDR3 length is 17 residues. Germline-derived CDR1 and CDR2 are LNHDA and SQIVND (reference sequence). The CDR3 loop is CASSLLQGTPYNSPLHF. Incomplete CDR3 DNA: TGTGCCAGTAGTCTCCTACAGGGGACTCCCTATAATTCACCC.

This clone has a count of ten or more. Read sequence stops 3 residues before the CDR3 end, and the germline J gene provides the missing end. The V call is TRBV18, the J call TRBJ1-2; D remains ambiguous. The CDR3 covers 14 residues. From germline, CDR1 is KGHSH and CDR2 LQKENI. Trimming left V 0 bases short and J 7 bases short, with 12 bases between. CDR3 region: CASSPPGSFRGYTF. The CDR3 DNA, read in part, is TGTGCCAGCTCACCACCAGGGTCCTTTCGTGGC.

This clone showed up many times. The read stops 3 residues short of the end of the CDR3; the missing end is completed from the germline J gene. The chain links TRBV9 to TRBJ1-1; the match to TRBD1 covers 7 bases. Germline CDR1 is SGDLS and CDR2 is YYNGEE. This CDR3 contains 16 residues. The ends lost 2 bases at V and 5 bases at J; junction bases unmatched: 12. The sequenced CDR3 bases are TGTGCCAGCAGCGTCGGGACAGATTGGGTTGAGACTGAA. As protein: CASSVGTDWVETE. The whole CDR3 sequence reads CASSVGTDWVETEAFF.

This clone was observed many times. The covered CDR3 bases are TGCAGCGTTGGTGGAGGGGAAGAC. Its translation: CSVGGGED. The CDR3 as a whole reads CSVGGGEDYTF. The chain recombines TRBV29-1 with TRBJ1-2, with a weak D call TRBD1 (5 bases). The CDR3 extends 3 residues past the end of the read, so its final part is completed from the germline J gene. The CDR3 contains 11 residues. In germline, CDR1 is SQVTM, CDR2 ANQGSEA.

The table lists this clone with many counts. The read ends 3 residues early relative to the CDR3; the germline J gene fills the gap. This chain uses TRBV19 with TRBJ1-5; TRBD1 agrees at 9 bases. V dropped 5 bases and J dropped 4; count of bases not matched to a gene: 9. CDR3 length equals 16 residues. Germline CDR1 is LNHDA and CDR2 is SQIVND (reference sequence). Partial CDR3 DNA: TGTGCCAGTAGTCTTCATCCGGACAGGGGAAATCAGCCC. Residues: CASSLHPDRGNQP. The full CDR3 is CASSLHPDRGNQPQHF.

This clone was seen at least ten times. The CDR3 extends 3 residues past the end of the read, so its final part is completed from the germline J gene. This chain joins TRBV10-3 and TRBJ2-1, with D perhaps TRBD2 (6 bases). The CDR3 covers 15 residues. Deletions cut 5 bases from V and 4 bases from J, with 15 bases between. CDR1 and CDR2 from the germline V gene are ENHRY and SYGVKD. The CDR3 DNA, read in part, is TGTGCCATCAGTCCCCGGGCGGGGCAATACAATGAG. It is translated as CAISPRAGQYNE. The full CDR3 sequence reads CAISPRAGQYNEQFF.